This T cell receptor beta chain is drawn from a study of cytomegalovirus exposure and HLA in healthy donors. PCR was performed using 60 Vbeta and 13 Jbeta primers. Data came from immunoSEQ multiplex PCR; TCRdb stores just in-frame clones and leaves some out. The sample holds around 130,000 clones, 8.5% to 9% seen once. Input material: PBMCs. This clonotype was obtained from a woman aged 40 to 50 in good health and CMV-seropositive.

The CDR3 nucleotides are TGTGCCAGCAATCCTAGAAAAGGCACTGAAGCTTTCTTT. As protein: CASNPRKGTEAFF. The chain joins TRBV6-1 to TRBJ1-1; D is ambiguous. With 7 bases removed from V and 4 bases from J, the gap between germline ends came to 13 bases. This CDR3 is 13 amino acids long. Germline CDR1 MNHNS, CDR2 SASEGT.